The clone carrying this T cell receptor beta chain was counted at least ten times. Its antigen is still unknown. The data are from a study of T cells in Graves' hyperthyroidism and ophthalmopathy. In making diagnoses, clinical symptoms, serum thyroxine and TRAb, thyroid ultrasound and orbital computed tomography were all used. Each 10 ml fresh peripheral blood draw supplied the PBMCs. What was amplified from RNA transcripts were TCR beta CDR3 regions. The HTBI primer set was used in a first-round RT-PCR of the TCR CDR3. Via MiXCR, TCRdb re-called the multiplex PCR reads, giving one row per CDR3 protein. This sample carries around 600,000 distinct CDR3 sequences, approximately 14% of them seen once, and the ten largest clones take around 12%. General study results and limits: In simple terms, a model built on 13 V-J features told ophthalmopathy apart from stable hyperthyroidism. Before onset, ophthalmopathy was predicted by the model a median around 6 months earlier.

Looked up from germline, CDR1 is SGHTA and CDR2 is FQGNSA. Trimming pared 5 bases from V and 3 bases from J, leaving 14 bases between. CDR3 length: 14 residues. Sequenced sample: blood. The gene calls are TRBV7-2 and TRBJ2-7; D is possibly TRBD1 (6 bases). The sequence derives from a woman between 50 and 59 years old with Graves' ophthalmopathy. The CDR3 bases are TGTGCCAGCAGCAGCGGCAGGGGCGGCTACGAGCAGTACTTC. It yields the protein CASSSGRGGYEQYF.